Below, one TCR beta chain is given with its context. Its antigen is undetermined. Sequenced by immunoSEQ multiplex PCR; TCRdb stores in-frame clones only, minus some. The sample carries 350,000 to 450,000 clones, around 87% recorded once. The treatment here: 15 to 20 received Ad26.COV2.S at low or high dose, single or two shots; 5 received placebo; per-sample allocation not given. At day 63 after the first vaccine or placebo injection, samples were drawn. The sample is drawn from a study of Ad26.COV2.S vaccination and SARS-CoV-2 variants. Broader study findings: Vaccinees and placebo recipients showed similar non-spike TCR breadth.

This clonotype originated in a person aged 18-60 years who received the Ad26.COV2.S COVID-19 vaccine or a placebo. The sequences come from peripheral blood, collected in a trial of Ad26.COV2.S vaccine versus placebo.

CDR3: CASSQTLGYGYTF. CDR3 coding DNA: TGTGCCAGCAGCCAAACCTTGGGTTATGGCTACACCTTC. The chain couples TRBV6-5 to TRBJ1-2; D not certain. The CDR3 is 13 residues long. Deletions cut 6 bases from V and 5 bases from J, with 13 bases between. The germline gives CDR1 MNHEY, CDR2 SVGAGI.